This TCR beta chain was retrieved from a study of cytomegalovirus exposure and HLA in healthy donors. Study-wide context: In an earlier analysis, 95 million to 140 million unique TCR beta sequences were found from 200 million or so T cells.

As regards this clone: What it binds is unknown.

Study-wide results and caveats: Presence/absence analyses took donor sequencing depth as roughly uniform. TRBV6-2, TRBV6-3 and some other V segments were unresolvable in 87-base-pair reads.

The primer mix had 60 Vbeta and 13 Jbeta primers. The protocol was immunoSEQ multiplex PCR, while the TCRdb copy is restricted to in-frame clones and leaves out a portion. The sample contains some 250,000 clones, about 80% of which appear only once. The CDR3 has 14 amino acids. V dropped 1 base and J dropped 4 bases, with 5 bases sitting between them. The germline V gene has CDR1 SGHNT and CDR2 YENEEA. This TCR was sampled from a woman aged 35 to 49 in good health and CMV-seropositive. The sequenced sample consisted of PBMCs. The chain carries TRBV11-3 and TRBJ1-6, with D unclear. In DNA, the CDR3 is TGTGCCAGCAGCTTAGGAGGGTATAATTCACCCCTCCACTTT. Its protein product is CASSLGGYNSPLHF.